The present TCR beta chain was sequenced within a study of cytomegalovirus exposure and HLA in healthy donors. Whole-study findings and limits: Common viral pathogens seemed, in a later analysis, to connect with several of the most significant clusters. In an earlier analysis, about 87% or about 30%: the productive usage of most TCR beta V segments. Rates of TCR association differed by HLA locus in a later analysis, with DRB1 highest and HLA-C lowest. Reports indicate that TCR beta sequences accurately predicted the HLA-A and HLA-B alleles of most subjects.

Of note for this clone: Its antigen is unknown.

In the PCR, 60 Vbeta and 13 Jbeta primers were used. The data were produced by immunoSEQ multiplex PCR, yet TCRdb's version contains in-frame clones alone and is incomplete. The table shows 150,000 or so clones, with about 82% occurring only once. CDR1 is SGHTS, CDR2 YDEGEE, per germline. V lost 2 bases and J lost 5, with 10 bases in between. This CDR3 region has 14 residues. Sequencing used PBMCs. V is TRBV5-8 and J is TRBJ1-4; D remains unclear. This TCR came from a woman in her fifties or sixties in good health and CMV-seropositive. The CDR3 nucleotides read TGTGCCAGCAGCTTCCGGGGTGTAAATGAAAAACTGTTTTTT. Its protein is CASSFRGVNEKLFF.